The clone carrying this T cell receptor (beta chain) has only a few counts. What it binds is unknown. The data stem from a study of T-cell reconstitution after alpha-beta-depleted transplantation in children. Findings and caveats of the study: It was reported that alpha-beta T cells came from several hundred expanded graft clones (about two months after transplant). From surviving recipient T cells and thymic progenitors came the high day-60 TCRbeta diversity observed in some patients.

The germline CDR1 and CDR2 sequences are DFQATT and SNEGSKA (reference sequence). The CDR3 runs 15 residues. V shed 1 base and J 2 bases; nucleotides not matched to a gene: 4. Unique molecular identifiers featured in how the TCRbeta library was prepared. TCRdb re-called the PCR reads with MiXCR, one entry per CDR3 protein. The sample gives about 1,000,000 distinct CDR3 sequences, roughly 29% of which show up once; roughly 30% is in the top ten. Specimen: PBMCs, mostly from graft donor cells, collected 360 days after TCRalphabeta/CD19-depleted stem cell transplant. The sequence was collected from a boy in the first two years of life who had a stem cell transplant for SCID, so the T cells may come from the graft donor. J is TRBJ2-3 and V is TRBV20-1, with TRBD2 matching over 9 bases. CDR3 coding DNA: TGCAGTGCTAGAGGACTAGCGGACGTCACAGATACGCAGTATTTT. This gives the protein CSARGLADVTDTQYF.